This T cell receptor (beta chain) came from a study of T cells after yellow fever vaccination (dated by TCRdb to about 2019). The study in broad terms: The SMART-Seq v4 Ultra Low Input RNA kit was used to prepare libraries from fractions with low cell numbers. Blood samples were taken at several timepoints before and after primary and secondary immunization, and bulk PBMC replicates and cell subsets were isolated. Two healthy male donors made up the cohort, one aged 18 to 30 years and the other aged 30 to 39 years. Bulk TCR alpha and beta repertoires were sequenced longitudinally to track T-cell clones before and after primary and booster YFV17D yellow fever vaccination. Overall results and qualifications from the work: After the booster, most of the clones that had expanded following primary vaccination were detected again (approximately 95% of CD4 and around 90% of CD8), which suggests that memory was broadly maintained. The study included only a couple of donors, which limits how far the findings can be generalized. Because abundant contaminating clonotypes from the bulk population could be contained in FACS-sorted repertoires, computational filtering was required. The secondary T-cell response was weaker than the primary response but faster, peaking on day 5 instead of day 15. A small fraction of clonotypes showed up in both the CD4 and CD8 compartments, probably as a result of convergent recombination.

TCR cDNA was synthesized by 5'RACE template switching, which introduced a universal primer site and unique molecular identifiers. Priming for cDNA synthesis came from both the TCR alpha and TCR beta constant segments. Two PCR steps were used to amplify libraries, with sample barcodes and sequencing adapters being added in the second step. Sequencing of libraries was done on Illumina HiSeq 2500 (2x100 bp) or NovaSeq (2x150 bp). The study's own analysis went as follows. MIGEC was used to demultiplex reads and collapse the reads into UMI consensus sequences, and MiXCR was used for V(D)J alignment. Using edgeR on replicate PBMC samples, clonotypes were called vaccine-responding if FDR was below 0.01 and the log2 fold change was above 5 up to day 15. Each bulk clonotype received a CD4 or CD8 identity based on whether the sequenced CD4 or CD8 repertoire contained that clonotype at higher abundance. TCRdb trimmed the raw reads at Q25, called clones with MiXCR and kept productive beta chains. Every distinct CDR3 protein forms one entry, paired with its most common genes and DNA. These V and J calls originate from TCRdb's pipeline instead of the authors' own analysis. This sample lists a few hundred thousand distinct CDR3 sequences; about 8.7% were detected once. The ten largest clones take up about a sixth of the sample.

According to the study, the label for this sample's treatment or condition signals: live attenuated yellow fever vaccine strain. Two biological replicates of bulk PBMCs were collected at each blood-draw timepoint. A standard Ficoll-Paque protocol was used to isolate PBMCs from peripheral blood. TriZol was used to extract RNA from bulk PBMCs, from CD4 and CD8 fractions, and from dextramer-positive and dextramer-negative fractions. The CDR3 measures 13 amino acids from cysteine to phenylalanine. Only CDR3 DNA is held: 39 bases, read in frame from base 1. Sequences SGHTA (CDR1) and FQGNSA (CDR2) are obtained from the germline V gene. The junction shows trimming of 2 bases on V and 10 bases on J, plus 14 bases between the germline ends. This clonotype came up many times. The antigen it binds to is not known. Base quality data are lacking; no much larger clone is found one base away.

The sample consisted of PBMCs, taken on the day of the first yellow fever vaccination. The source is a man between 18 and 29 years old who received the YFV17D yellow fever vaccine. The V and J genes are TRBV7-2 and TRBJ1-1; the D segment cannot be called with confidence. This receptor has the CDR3 CASSLRTPTGAFF. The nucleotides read TGTGCCAGCAGCTTAAGGACCCCGACCGGAGCTTTCTTT.